This note documents a single T cell receptor (beta chain) sequence. Its target is not known. One entry per CDR3 protein results from TCRdb running MiXCR on the reads. The table has roughly 200,000 distinct CDR3 sequences, 17% seen once. Trimming stripped 0 bases from V and 1 base from J, with 7 bases between. Germline CDR1 and CDR2: LGHNA and YSLEER. There are 16 residues in the CDR3. The data belong to a study of T cell repertoires in cytomegalovirus infection. The overall study: Matching HLA type and CMV infection were both indicated by public TCR beta signatures.

Study findings and constraints: Across the ex vivo response, the dominant clonotypes were HLA-C-restricted CMV-specific TCR beta clonotypes.

This chain joins TRBV4-3 and TRBJ2-6; D remains unclear. What was sequenced was CD8+ T cells from PBMCs. The receptor was derived from a human donor in good health (CMV status not recorded). Some clones in this sample may be carry-over from other donors' samples. The CDR3 DNA sequence: TGCGCCAGCAGCCAAGAAACAGCTTCTGGGGCCAACGTCCTGACTTTC. Translation gives CASSQETASGANVLTF.